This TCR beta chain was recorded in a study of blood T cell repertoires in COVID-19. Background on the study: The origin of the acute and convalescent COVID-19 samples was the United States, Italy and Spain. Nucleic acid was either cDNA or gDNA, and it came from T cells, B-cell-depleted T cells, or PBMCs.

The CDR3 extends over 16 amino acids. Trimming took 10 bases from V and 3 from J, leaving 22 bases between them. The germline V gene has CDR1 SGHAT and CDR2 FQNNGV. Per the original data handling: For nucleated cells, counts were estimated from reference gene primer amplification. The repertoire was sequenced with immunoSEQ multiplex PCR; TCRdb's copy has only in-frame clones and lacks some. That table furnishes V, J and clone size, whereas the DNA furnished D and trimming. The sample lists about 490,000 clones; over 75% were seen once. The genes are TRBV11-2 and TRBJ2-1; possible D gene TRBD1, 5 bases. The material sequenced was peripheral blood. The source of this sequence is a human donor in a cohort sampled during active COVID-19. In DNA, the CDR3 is TGTGCCACAAGTAAACGCCAGGGATTCGGCTACAATGAGCAGTTCTTC. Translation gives CATSKRQGFGYNEQFF.